This T cell receptor beta chain stems from a study of CD8 T cells in ankylosing spondylitis. A few counts support this clonotype. TCRdb reprocessed the 5' RACE reads via MiXCR and lists one record per CDR3 protein. Of 150,000 to 200,000 distinct CDR3 sequences in the sample, about 13% were seen once. The sequence was obtained from a male donor with ankylosing spondylitis or in good health (not recorded which). The source material was blood, either unsorted or a sorted T cell fraction (not recorded which).

The CDR3 protein is CASSSDIRGSYNEQFF. The CDR3 DNA reads TGCGCCAGCAGCTCCGATATAAGGGGGTCCTACAATGAGCAGTTCTTC. The J gene is TRBJ2-1, the V gene TRBV5-1; a weak D match, TRBD1 (6 bases). V shed 3 bases and J shed 1 base, with 14 bases lying between them. The CDR3 extends over 16 amino acids. Germline V gene lookup returns CDR1 SGHRS and CDR2 YFSETQ.